The 30 T cell receptor beta chains in this list originate from one sample, sequenced in a study of human T cells and chemical hapten exposure. Time point: patch test 1, 2 weeks after DPC sensitization. The treatment denotes: therapeutic diphenylcyclopropenone sensitization with weekly scalp DPC. TCRdb passed the RACE reads through MiXCR, listing each CDR3 protein once. The table lists 180,000 or so distinct CDR3 sequences, 14% of them singletons, with 1.7% in the top ten. The source material was whole blood, sampled in connection with sensitization to the hapten diphenylcyclopropenone (DPC). The origin of the receptors is a woman aged 25 to 39 with alopecia areata. Some clones in this sample may be carry-over from other donors' samples.

The genes are TRBV7-2 and TRBJ1-1, with D unresolved. The germline V and J ends were trimmed by 5 bases and 0 bases, with 7 bases remaining between them. CDR1 is SGHTA and CDR2 is FQGNSA in the germline V gene. CDR3 length: 13 amino acids. Here the CDR3 DNA reads TGTGCCAGCAGCAAAACCATGAACACTGAAGCTTTCTTT. Residues: CASSKTMNTEAFF. The full variable domain, rest sourced from reference TRBV7-2 and TRBJ1-1, is GAGVSQSPSNKVTEKGKDVELRCDPISGHTALYWYRQSLGQGLEFLIYFQGNSAPDKSGLPSDRFSAERTGGSVSTLTIQRTQQEDSAVYLCASSKTMNTEAFFGQGTRLTVV.

This chain joins TRBV20-1 and TRBJ2-3, with D maybe TRBD2 (5 bases). Germline CDR1 and CDR2: DFQATT and SNEGSKA (reference sequence). This CDR3 is 14 amino acids long. Trimming took 2 bases from V and 0 from J, leaving 9 bases between them. Here the CDR3 reads CSARLTGSTDTQYF. In DNA form, the CDR3 reads TGCAGTGCTAGATTGACGGGGAGCACAGATACGCAGTATTTT.

The chain joins TRBV5-4 to TRBJ1-2, with D unclear. This CDR3 is built from 12 residues. Looked up from germline, CDR1 is SGHNT and CDR2 is YYREEE (reference sequence). V dropped 1 base and J dropped 4 bases, with 5 bases sitting between them. The CDR3 sequence is CASSLNSYGYTF. CDR3 coding DNA: TGTGCCAGCAGCTTGAACAGCTATGGCTACACCTTC.

This clonotype turned up a few times. V usage is TRBV5-4 and J usage is TRBJ2-2; D not certain. Germline CDR1 reads SGHNT; CDR2 reads YYREEE (reference sequence). This CDR3 is 15 amino acids long. V was cut by 0 bases and J by 6 bases, with 12 bases left in between. The DNA for the CDR3 is TGTGCCAGCAGCTTGGGACGAACGGACGCCGGGGAGCTGTTTTTT. This codes for CASSLGRTDAGELFF.

The chain employs TRBV18 and TRBJ2-5, with TRBD2 matching 7 bases. CDR3 length: 17 residues. In germline, CDR1 is KGHSH, CDR2 LQKENI. Trimming cost V 4 bases and J 5 bases; bases outside gene matches: 16. This chain's CDR3 is CASSRRLLATPTETQYF. The CDR3, as DNA: TGTGCCAGCTCACGGAGATTACTAGCGACCCCAACCGAGACCCAGTACTTC. The full variable domain, its missing parts supplied by reference TRBV18 and TRBJ2-5, is NAGVMQNPRHLVRRRGQEARLRCSPMKGHSHVYWYRQLPEEGLKFMVYLQKENIIDESGMPKERFSAEFPKEGPSILRIQQVVRGDSAAYFCASSRRLLATPTETQYFGPGTRLLVL.

V usage is TRBV7-2 and J usage is TRBJ2-5; D might be TRBD2 (6 bases). The V end lost 5 bases, the J end lost 1 base, and 8 bases lay between the germline ends. The CDR3 is 13 amino acids. CDR1 is SGHTA and CDR2 is FQGNSA in the germline V gene. CDR3 DNA: TGTGCCAGCAGCCGTAGCGGCCAAGAGACCCAGTACTTC. Its translation is CASSRSGQETQYF.

At least ten counts were recorded for this clonotype. This chain uses TRBV15 with TRBJ1-1, with TRBD1 matching over 8 bases. V lost 0 bases and J lost 6; bases outside the gene matches: 6. CDR1 and CDR2 from the germline V gene are LNHNV and YYDKDF (reference sequence). The length of the CDR3 is 15 residues. In DNA form, the CDR3 reads TGTGCCACCAGCAGAGATCAGGGGGCTCCAGCTGAAGCTTTCTTT. It is translated as CATSRDQGAPAEAFF. The full variable domain, its missing parts supplied by reference TRBV15 and TRBJ1-1, is DAMVIQNPRYQVTQFGKPVTLSCSQTLNHNVMYWYQQKSSQAPKLLFHYYDKDFNNEADTPDNFQSRRPNTSFCFLDIRSPGLGDTAMYLCATSRDQGAPAEAFFGQGTRLTVV.

J is TRBJ2-1 and V is TRBV6-6; D is unclear. Per germline, CDR1 MNHNY and CDR2 SVGAGI (reference sequence). The CDR3 extends over 11 amino acids. Trimming stripped 4 bases from V and 8 bases from J, with 6 bases between. Written as DNA, the CDR3 is TGTGCCAGCAGTTTGGGTGATGAGCAGTTCTTC. It encodes CASSLGDEQFF.

This clonotype was counted between two and nine times. This chain joins TRBV2 and TRBJ1-1, with D unclear. Trimming stripped 6 bases from V and 6 bases from J, with 14 bases between. The CDR3 spans 13 residues. Looked up from germline, CDR1 is SNHLY and CDR2 is FYNNEI. The CDR3 region has the DNA TGTGCCAGCAGCGTCACAATCCGCGCTGAAGCTTTCTTT. Its protein product is CASSVTIRAEAFF.

This sequence joins TRBV4-2 and TRBJ1-1, with D possibly matching TRBD1 (6 bases). CDR1 and CDR2 (germline): LGHNA, YNFKEQ. The V end lost 0 bases, the J end lost 10 bases, and 15 bases lay between the germline ends. The CDR3 covers 14 residues. This CDR3 is CASSQDKGDGGAFF. In nucleotides, the CDR3 is TGTGCCAGCAGCCAAGATAAGGGGGATGGTGGAGCTTTCTTT.

The chain uses TRBV18 and TRBJ1-1; unclear D gene. This CDR3 region has 15 residues. V dropped 0 bases and J dropped 1 base, with 9 bases sitting between them. Germline loops: CDR1 KGHSH, CDR2 LQKENI. CDR3 sequence (DNA): TGTGCCAGCTCACCACCGGCAGGCTGGAACACTGAAGCTTTCTTT. Its translation: CASSPPAGWNTEAFF.

This chain joins TRBV10-3 and TRBJ2-2, with 7 bases lining up with TRBD1. Unmatched junction bases numbered 5, after V lost 6 bases and J lost 1 base. The germline CDR1 and CDR2 sequences are ENHRY and SYGVKD. CDR3 length: 15 amino acids. This CDR3 is CAISRRQGNTGELFF. The CDR3 DNA reads TGTGCCATCAGCCGGAGACAGGGGAACACCGGGGAGCTGTTTTTT.

Ten or more counts support this clonotype. The rearrangement joins TRBV29-1 to TRBJ2-3; D is perhaps TRBD2 (5 bases). The CDR3 is 14 amino acids. V was clipped by 0 bases and J by 2 bases, with 9 bases between them. Germline V gene sequence: CDR1 SQVTM, CDR2 ANQGSEA. CDR3 protein: CSVEDGSHTDTQYF. DNA of the CDR3: TGCAGCGTTGAAGATGGGAGTCACACAGATACGCAGTATTTT.

This chain uses TRBV5-1 with TRBJ2-6; D unresolved. The V end lost 0 bases, the J end lost 19 bases, and 11 bases lay between the germline ends. This CDR3 comprises 11 residues. The germline V gene encodes CDR1 SGHRS and CDR2 YFSETQ. The CDR3 DNA is TGCGCCAGCAGCTTGGGGCAGAAAGTCACTTTC. Encoded protein: CASSLGQKVTF.

This clonotype came up a few times. The chain has TRBV28 and TRBJ1-1, with TRBD1 identical over 9 bases. CDR3 length: 11 amino acids. Germline V lookup: CDR1 MDHEN, CDR2 SYDVKM. J lost 14 bases, V lost 9 bases, and 10 bases had no gene match. CDR3 residues: CARGTGPEDFF. CDR3 DNA sequence: TGTGCCAGGGGGACAGGGCCAGAGGACTTCTTT.

This rearrangement joins TRBV20-1 to TRBJ1-5; 9 positions match TRBD1. The germline gives CDR1 DFQATT, CDR2 SNEGSKA (reference sequence). With V trimmed by 2 bases and J by 6 bases, 2 bases remained unmatched. The CDR3 sequence is 13 residues long. This CDR3 reads CSARRQGGQPQHF. In DNA, the CDR3 is TGCAGTGCTAGAAGACAGGGGGGTCAGCCCCAGCATTTT.

CDR3 sequence: CASSPDGINQPQHF. The CDR3 nucleotides are TGTGCCAGCAGTCCGGACGGGATCAATCAGCCCCAGCATTTT. The chain combines TRBV9 with TRBJ1-5, with D hard to call. Germline-derived CDR1 and CDR2 are SGDLS and YYNGEE. This CDR3 spans 14 amino acids. Trimming cost V 5 bases and J 3 bases, with 12 bases left between them.

The chain joins TRBV6-2 or TRBV6-3 to TRBJ2-1; TRBD2 agrees at 12 bases. The CDR3 is 17 amino acids. Per germline, CDR1 MNHEY and CDR2 SVGEGT. V gave up 6 bases and J gave up 6 bases; unmatched junction bases: 12. This CDR3 reads CASRKARLAGASNEQFF. In DNA form, the CDR3 reads TGTGCCAGCAGAAAGGCCCGACTAGCGGGGGCCTCCAATGAGCAGTTCTTC.

V is TRBV7-9 and J is TRBJ1-2, with 9 bases matching TRBD1. V gave up 5 bases and J gave up 4 bases; unmatched junction bases: 8. Per the germline V gene, CDR1 is SEHNR and CDR2 is FQNEAQ (reference sequence). The CDR3 length is 15 residues. CDR3 sequence reads: CASSKGTGGGYGYTF. CDR3 nucleotides: TGTGCCAGCAGCAAAGGAACAGGGGGCGGCTATGGCTACACCTTC.

This clonotype occurred a few times. The chain couples TRBV11-2 to TRBJ1-2; D unresolved. The V end lost 5 bases, the J end lost 7 bases, and 20 bases lay between the germline ends. Germline CDR1 reads SGHAT; CDR2 reads FQNNGV. There are 15 residues in the CDR3. Here the CDR3 reads CASSPWGNLKGGYTF. The CDR3 DNA reads as TGTGCCAGCAGCCCATGGGGTAACTTAAAGGGTGGCTACACCTTC.

V usage is TRBV6-1 and J usage is TRBJ1-2; a possible D gene is TRBD1 (6 bases). V gave up 8 bases and J gave up 6 bases, with 10 bases separating them. CDR1 is MNHNS, CDR2 SASEGT, per germline. The CDR3 extends over 11 amino acids. The CDR3 reads CASGDTNGYTF. CDR3 bases: TGTGCCAGCGGGGACACGAATGGCTACACCTTC.

V gene TRBV10-3 combines with J gene TRBJ2-5; 8 positions agree with TRBD2. This CDR3 is 15 amino acids long. V trimming: 2 bases; J trimming: 1 base; junction bases outside the gene matches: 3. CDR1 is ENHRY and CDR2 is SYGVKD in the germline V gene. The CDR3 DNA follows: TGTGCCATCAGTGAGCGACTAGCGTCCCAAGAGACCCAGTACTTC. Translation gives CAISERLASQETQYF.

V usage is TRBV25-1 and J usage is TRBJ2-6, with TRBD1 as a possible D gene (6 bases). The CDR3 contains 16 residues. The germline V gene has CDR1 MGHDK and CDR2 SYGVNS. V gave up 4 bases and J gave up 1 base, with 11 bases separating them. CDR3 bases: TGTGCCAGCAGTGTCAGGGGCGGATCTGGGGCCAACGTCCTGACTTTC. Amino acids: CASSVRGGSGANVLTF.

This clonotype was seen only a few times. V and J are TRBV2 and TRBJ1-6, with TRBD1 matching 7 bases. V was pared by 6 bases and J by 6 bases, with 11 bases of the junction left unmatched. Germline loops: CDR1 SNHLY, CDR2 FYNNEI. The CDR3 extends over 16 amino acids. This CDR3 reads CASRKTPGQINSPLHF. The CDR3 coding sequence is TGTGCCAGCAGAAAGACTCCGGGACAGATTAATTCACCCCTCCACTTT.

This clonotype was recorded many times. This chain uses TRBV4-1 with TRBJ1-2; D possibly corresponds to TRBD1 (6 bases). Germline V gene sequence: CDR1 MGHRA, CDR2 YSYEKL. V gave up 0 bases and J gave up 8 bases, with 16 bases separating them. The CDR3 has 15 residues. The chain's CDR3 is CASSQEWGLPEGYTF. CDR3 DNA: TGCGCCAGCAGCCAAGAGTGGGGGCTCCCCGAGGGCTACACCTTC.

The sample holds many counts of this clonotype. The chain uses TRBV27 and TRBJ1-6; TRBD1 might be the D (5 bases). Trimming took 1 base from V and 7 from J, leaving 14 bases between them. The CDR3 extends over 16 amino acids. The germline V gene has CDR1 MNHEY and CDR2 SMNVEV (reference sequence). The CDR3 DNA follows: TGTGCCAGCAGTTTATTTATTTTGGGGCGGAATTCACCCCTCCACTTT. It codes for CASSLFILGRNSPLHF.

This clonotype appeared a few times. J is TRBJ2-5 and V is TRBV28; 10 bases align to TRBD1. This CDR3 spans 16 amino acids. V shed 2 bases, J shed 4 bases, and the junction held 7 bases outside the gene matches. From germline, CDR1 is MDHEN and CDR2 SYDVKM. This CDR3 is CASSLRTGGRRETQYF. CDR3 sequence (DNA): TGTGCCAGCAGTTTAAGGACAGGGGGACGGCGAGAGACCCAGTACTTC. The variable domain in full, completed from reference TRBV28 and TRBJ2-5, reads DVKVTQSSRYLVKRTGEKVFLECVQDMDHENMFWYRQDPGLGLRLIYFSYDVKMKEKGDIPEGYSVSREKKERFSLILESASTNQTSMYLCASSLRTGGRRETQYFGPGTRLLVL.

The chain links TRBV27 to TRBJ2-3; D not certain. The germline V and J ends were trimmed by 11 bases and 1 base, with 10 bases remaining between them. Per germline, CDR1 MNHEY and CDR2 SMNVEV (reference sequence). This CDR3 has 12 amino acids. This CDR3 reads CAVLPRTDTQYF. The CDR3 nucleotides are TGTGCCGTTCTCCCCCGCACAGATACGCAGTATTTT.

In this sample, this clonotype turned up a few times. The chain couples TRBV20-1 to TRBJ1-1; D gene unclear. The germline CDR1 and CDR2 sequences are DFQATT and SNEGSKA (reference sequence). V dropped 5 bases and J dropped 8 bases, with 12 bases sitting between them. The length of the CDR3 is 11 residues. CDR3 nucleotide sequence: TGCAGTGCTTACGACCGAGAAGAAGCTTTCTTT. Translation gives CSAYDREEAFF.

Ten or more counts support this clonotype. The rearrangement links TRBV29-1 to TRBJ2-3; 7 bases map to TRBD2. V trimming: 6 bases; J trimming: 0 bases; junction bases outside the gene matches: 12. This CDR3 contains 16 residues. The germline gives CDR1 SQVTM, CDR2 ANQGSEA. The CDR3 nucleotides are TGCAGCGTCGCGATGGAACTAGCGCCTAGCACAGATACGCAGTATTTT. Encoded protein: CSVAMELAPSTDTQYF.